The source of this T cell receptor beta chain is a study of shared clonotypes between healthy human individuals. Trimming cost V 1 base and J 3 bases, with 17 bases left between them. This CDR3 spans 17 amino acids. The germline CDR1 and CDR2 sequences are SGHTS and YDEGEE. Profiling relied on immunoSEQ multiplex PCR, and the TCRdb table lists in-frame clones only, not all of them. This sample carries about 1.1 million clones, about 84% of them seen once, and the ten largest clones take 0.52%. This sequence was found in a man between 18 and 35 years old in good health. Some clones in this sample may be carry-over from other donors' samples. V is TRBV5-8 and J is TRBJ2-1; D uncertain. Sample: memory CD4+ T cells from PBMCs. Described subset: CD45RA-negative fraction. CDR3 nucleotides: TGTGCCAGCAGCTTGCCCGTGCCAGCCCAACACTACAATGAGCAGTTCTTC. Its protein is CASSLPVPAQHYNEQFF.